One and the same sample provided the 15 T cell receptor beta chains below, sequenced in a study of blood T cells in healthy people across ages. The second PCR ran roughly 7 to 11 cycles with a sample-barcoded 5' primer and J-beta primers. TCRdb analysed the 5' RACE reads with MiXCR anew, one entry per CDR3 protein. The table lists some 1.8 million distinct CDR3 sequences, around 42% of them singletons, with approximately 22% in the top ten. The sequenced sample was blood. These receptors were obtained from a human donor in good health.

This clonotype turned up a few times. V usage is TRBV7-9 and J usage is TRBJ1-2; D is perhaps TRBD1 (6 bases). This CDR3 comprises 15 residues. Germline V CDR1 and CDR2: SEHNR, FQNEAQ (reference sequence). V was trimmed by 1 base and J by 7 bases, leaving 16 bases between them. In DNA, the CDR3 is TGTGCCAGCAGCTTAGAGGGGGGACTGCTTCGTGGCTACACCTTC. This codes for CASSLEGGLLRGYTF.

This clonotype has more than one count but fewer than ten. The genes are TRBV15 and TRBJ2-1; D remains ambiguous. The CDR3 extends over 12 amino acids. From germline, CDR1 is LNHNV and CDR2 YYDKDF (reference sequence). V shed 8 bases and J shed 1 base, with 6 bases lying between them. CDR3 protein: CATGLSYNEQFF. The DNA for the CDR3 is TGTGCCACCGGGCTTTCCTACAATGAGCAGTTCTTC.

This chain uses TRBV20-1 with TRBJ2-1, with D tentatively TRBD2 (6 bases). Between the trimmed V and J ends, which lost 3 bases and 8 bases, there was a span of 11 bases. Germline CDR1 DFQATT, CDR2 SNEGSKA (reference sequence). This CDR3 is built from 12 residues. CDR3 in amino acids: CSARGDFHEQFF. The DNA for the CDR3 is TGCAGTGCTAGGGGGGACTTCCATGAGCAGTTCTTC.

The rearrangement uses TRBV29-1 and TRBJ2-7; no clear D gene. Per germline, CDR1 SQVTM and CDR2 ANQGSEA. V lost 4 bases and J 3 bases, leaving 7 bases between the germline ends. The length of the CDR3 is 11 residues. In nucleotides, the CDR3 is TGCAGCGTTGCGTTCAACTACGAGCAGTACTTC. Amino acids: CSVAFNYEQYF.

V usage is TRBV12-3 or TRBV12-4 and J usage is TRBJ2-1; D uncertain. Trimming left V 3 bases short and J 3 bases short, with 9 bases between. The CDR3 runs 14 residues. CDR3 nucleotides: TGTGCCAGCAGTTTCACTACCTACTACAATGAGCAGTTCTTC. It encodes CASSFTTYYNEQFF.

The chain carries TRBV10-3 and TRBJ2-6, with D possibly TRBD1 on 6 matching bases. The CDR3 has 16 amino acids. V lost 3 bases and J lost 0, with 9 bases in between. The germline V gene encodes CDR1 ENHRY and CDR2 SYGVKD. As DNA, the CDR3 is TGTGCCATCAGTGACTCACAGGGCTCTGGGGCCAACGTCCTGACTTTC. This sequence encodes CAISDSQGSGANVLTF.

This sequence joins TRBV7-8 and TRBJ2-5; 7 bases agree with TRBD2. Germline V gene lookup returns CDR1 SGHVS and CDR2 FQNEAQ. This CDR3 comprises 16 residues. Trimming cost V 1 base and J 2 bases; bases outside gene matches: 7. CDR3 loop: CASSLVKTSRQETQYF. The CDR3 nucleotides read TGTGCCAGCAGCTTAGTAAAGACTAGCAGACAAGAGACCCAGTACTTC.

The chain links TRBV7-2 to TRBJ2-2, with D perhaps matching TRBD2 (5 bases). From germline, CDR1 is SGHTA and CDR2 FQGNSA. V lost 5 bases, J lost 9 bases, and 16 bases lay in between. This CDR3 region has 14 residues. The CDR3 spells CASSQDSAARELFF. The DNA for the CDR3 is TGTGCCAGCAGCCAGGACTCCGCGGCCCGGGAGCTGTTTTTT.

A few counts support this clonotype. CDR3 sequence (DNA): TGTGCCAGCAGTTTATCCGGGGGCTATCACAATGAGCAGTTCTTC. Translation gives CASSLSGGYHNEQFF. This chain joins TRBV28 and TRBJ2-1; D assignment may be TRBD1 or TRBD2 (6 bases each). V was clipped by 1 base and J by 5 bases, with 12 bases between them. The CDR3 totals 15 residues. Germline CDR1 reads MDHEN; CDR2 reads SYDVKM. Full variable domain (rest looked up from reference TRBV28 and TRBJ2-1): DVKVTQSSRYLVKRTGEKVFLECVQDMDHENMFWYRQDPGLGLRLIYFSYDVKMKEKGDIPEGYSVSREKKERFSLILESASTNQTSMYLCASSLSGGYHNEQFFGPGTRLTVL.

V and J are TRBV20-1 and TRBJ2-1; TRBD1 agrees at 9 bases. The CDR3 runs 15 residues. The J segment lost 4 bases and the V segment lost 3 bases, leaving 7 bases of the junction unmatched. Germline lookup yields CDR1 DFQATT and CDR2 SNEGSKA (reference sequence). The CDR3 spells CSASGADRGYNEQFF. The CDR3 DNA reads TGCAGTGCTAGCGGAGCGGACAGGGGTTACAATGAGCAGTTCTTC.

This clonotype was seen only a few times. The CDR3 sequence: CAISPGATGEQYF. Here the CDR3 DNA reads TGTGCCATCAGCCCGGGTGCCACTGGAGAGCAGTACTTC. This chain uses TRBV10-3 with TRBJ2-5; D uncertain. The CDR3 spans 13 residues. In germline, CDR1 is ENHRY, CDR2 SYGVKD. V lost 6 bases to trimming and J lost 11 bases, with 19 bases between them.

To note about this clonotype: At one end, the junction sequence differs from germline, possibly due to a read error. V usage is TRBV10-3 and J usage is TRBJ1-2, with D hard to call. This CDR3 has 14 amino acids. In germline, CDR1 is ENHRY, CDR2 SYGVKD. Written as DNA, the CDR3 is TGTGCCATCAGTGATACTGCCTGGTTCTTGGGCTGCACCTTC. As protein: CAISDTAWFLGCTF.

This chain connects TRBV11-2 to TRBJ2-5, with 8 bases fitting TRBD1. Germline V gene lookup returns CDR1 SGHAT and CDR2 FQNNGV. This CDR3 contains 15 residues. V was pared by 0 bases and J by 10 bases, with 10 bases of the junction left unmatched. The CDR3 loop is CASSLDADRGGGQYF. The CDR3, as DNA: TGTGCCAGCAGCTTAGACGCTGACAGGGGAGGAGGCCAGTACTTC.

This clonotype was detected a few times. This chain links TRBV6-1 with TRBJ2-7, with 10 bases lining up with TRBD1. This CDR3 comprises 16 residues. CDR1 is MNHNS and CDR2 is SASEGT in the germline V gene. J lost 3 bases, V lost 0 bases, and 5 bases had no gene match. The CDR3 nucleotides are TGTGCCAGCAGTGAAGCGCTTGGGACAGGGGTCTACGAGCAGTACTTC. Encoded protein: CASSEALGTGVYEQYF.

This clonotype was detected many times. The CDR3 loop is CASSTGLARDEQFF. CDR3 bases: TGCGCCAGCAGCACCGGTCTAGCGAGGGATGAGCAGTTCTTC. This chain links TRBV5-1 with TRBJ2-1; weak D call: TRBD2 (6 bases). Trimming removed 4 bases at V and 8 bases at J, with 16 bases between. Germline assignment: CDR1 SGHRS and CDR2 YFSETQ. The CDR3 spans 14 residues.